This T cell receptor beta chain originates from a study of vaccination and CD4 T cells after COVID-19. On the study more broadly: The convalescents were made up of six males and four females, two of whom were Hispanic. Control cultures received a CEFX pool, an HIV-1 Nef pool, or no peptide.

As for this clonotype: Its antigen is unknown.

This CDR3 has 13 amino acids. Germline V gene lookup returns CDR1 SGHRS and CDR2 YFSETQ. The germline V and J ends were trimmed by 7 bases and 4 bases, with 11 bases remaining between them. Noted treatment: roughly nine-day PBMC culture with coronavirus spike peptide pools or control peptides (ViraFEST assay). One should note that the unexposed donor's CD4+ T cells were collected before the COVID-19 pandemic (2011-2018). TCRs were sequenced by ViraFEST after antigen-specific T cells had been expanded with peptide pools. Scientists ran DNA taken from cultured CD4+ T cells through the Oncomine TCR Beta short-read assay for sequencing. Using its own MiXCR run on the PCR reads, TCRdb lists one record per CDR3 protein. The sample holds more than 8,500 distinct CDR3 sequences; approximately 62% are singletons and the top ten take around 25%.

V usage is TRBV5-1 and J usage is TRBJ2-2, with D possibly being TRBD1 or TRBD2 (5 bases each). The sample consisted of CD4+ T cells from blood, cultured in vitro. This sequence was found in a human donor in good health. As DNA, the CDR3 is TGCGCCAGCTTCGGGGCAACCACCGGGGAGCTGTTTTTT. Translating it yields CASFGATTGELFF.